Listed below are T cell receptor beta chains from one sample, sequenced in a study of CD8 T cells in Susac syndrome. TCRdb ran MiXCR on the immunoSEQ multiplex PCR reads and lists one entry per CDR3 protein. The data contain about 240,000 distinct CDR3 sequences, about 95% of them seen just once; the ten biggest clones take up around 0.1%. Sample: CD4+ T cells from PBMCs. Receptors were obtained from a human donor with Susac syndrome. Both conserved end residues are part of each CDR3. D genes are given only for firm matches. Only some rows state a clone size, as once, few, many or a class for expanded clones.

J	D	size	V	CDR3	DNA
TRBJ2-5	NA	NA	TRBV10-3	CAISDSAGLGETQYF	TGTGCCATCAGTGATTCCGCGGGCCTAGGAGAGACCCAGTACTTC
TRBJ2-1	NA	NA	TRBV3-1	CASSQSKGGSYNEQFF	TGTGCCAGCAGCCAATCGAAAGGGGGCTCCTACAATGAGCAGTTCTTC
TRBJ2-5	NA	once	TRBV20-1	CSARAPGRMETQYF	TGCAGTGCTAGAGCCCCTGGCAGAATGGAGACCCAGTACTTC
TRBJ2-7	NA	NA	TRBV29-1	CSVRRPTYEQYF	TGCAGCGTACGGCGGCCAACCTACGAGCAGTACTTC
TRBJ2-7	NA	NA	TRBV30	CAWSVGGGAEQYF	TGTGCCTGGAGTGTAGGGGGGGGCGCCGAGCAGTACTTC
TRBJ1-4	TRBD1	NA	TRBV6-6	CASSYGTGRGNEKLFF	TGTGCCAGCAGTTACGGGACAGGCCGGGGTAATGAAAAACTGTTTTTT
TRBJ1-5	NA	NA	TRBV10-3	CAIRDSNQPQHF	TGTGCCATCCGGGACAGCAATCAGCCCCAGCATTTT
TRBJ2-1	TRBD2	NA	TRBV6-6	CASSQREVSLHEQFF	TGTGCCAGCAGTCAGCGGGAGGTTAGCTTGCATGAGCAGTTCTTC
TRBJ1-5	TRBD1	NA	TRBV18	CASSPQRTGDSNQPQHF	TGTGCCAGCTCACCACAACGGACAGGGGATAGCAATCAGCCCCAGCATTTT
TRBJ2-7	NA	NA	TRBV15	CATSRREPSYEQYF	TGTGCCACCAGCAGACGGGAGCCGTCCTACGAGCAGTACTTC
TRBJ2-7	NA	NA	TRBV4-1	CASSPDLIYEQYF	TGCGCCAGCAGCCCCGATTTGATCTACGAGCAGTACTTC
TRBJ2-5	TRBD2	NA	TRBV20-1	CSALGLAGLQETQYF	TGCAGTGCATTGGGACTAGCGGGACTCCAAGAGACCCAGTACTTC
TRBJ2-5	TRBD1	once	TRBV3-1	CASSQPGTGYQETQYF	TGTGCCAGCAGCCAACCCGGGACAGGTTACCAAGAGACCCAGTACTTC
TRBJ2-1	TRBD2	NA	TRBV4-2	CASSQLAANNEQFF	TGTGCCAGCAGCCAACTAGCGGCAAACAATGAGCAGTTCTTC
TRBJ1-1	NA	NA	TRBV3-1	CASSQGPSYTEAFF	TGTGCCAGCAGCCAGGGGCCGTCCTACACTGAAGCTTTCTTT
TRBJ1-1	TRBD1	NA	TRBV28	CASSSAGGRGTEAFF	TGTGCCAGCAGTTCGGCAGGGGGTAGGGGCACTGAAGCTTTCTTT
TRBJ2-2	NA	NA	TRBV5-1	CASSLQSNPGELFF	TGCGCCAGCAGCTTGCAATCCAACCCTGGGGAGCTGTTTTTT
TRBJ1-1	NA	NA	TRBV3-1	CASTPPNRLEAFF	TGTGCCAGCACCCCTCCGAACAGACTTGAAGCTTTCTTT
TRBJ1-4	NA	NA	TRBV6-5	CASSYLGGREKLFF	TGTGCCAGCAGTTACCTCGGGGGCCGAGAAAAACTGTTTTTT